This passage covers 32 T cell receptor beta chains from one sample sequenced in a study of blood T cell repertoires in COVID-19. Clones were read by immunoSEQ multiplex PCR, and TCRdb kept only the in-frame ones, dropping some. The sample holds 110,000 to 150,000 clones, around 80% seen once. Source material: PBMCs or T cells enriched from blood (not recorded which). The source of these receptors is a woman aged 18-29 years who had been exposed to COVID-19.

This sequence joins TRBV6-2 or TRBV6-3 and TRBJ1-2; a weak D match, TRBD1 (6 bases). V gave up 0 bases and J gave up 4 bases, with 30 bases separating them. The germline gives CDR1 MNHEY, CDR2 SVGEGT. CDR3 length: 21 residues. CDR3 residues: CASSYSMRVSDRGKLAYGYTF. CDR3 nucleotide sequence: TGTGCCAGCAGTTACTCGATGCGCGTCTCGGACAGAGGGAAACTGGCCTATGGCTACACCTTC.

This chain links TRBV5-1 with TRBJ2-7; 7 positions match TRBD1. The CDR3 spans 15 residues. The germline V gene has CDR1 SGHRS and CDR2 YFSETQ. The ends lost 2 bases at V and 0 bases at J; junction bases unmatched: 5. CDR3 sequence reads: CASSFTGETSYEQYF. As DNA, the CDR3 is TGCGCCAGCAGCTTCACAGGGGAAACCTCCTACGAGCAGTACTTC.

The chain joins TRBV19 to TRBJ1-5; D not certain. The CDR3 contains 13 residues. The germline V gene encodes CDR1 LNHDA and CDR2 SQIVND (reference sequence). V was pared by 4 bases and J by 4 bases, with 8 bases between. The CDR3 region has the DNA TGTGCCAGTAGTAAAAACAGTAATCAGCCCCAGCATTTT. It specifies CASSKNSNQPQHF.

The chain uses TRBV9 and TRBJ1-1, with 7 bases that match TRBD1. The V and J ends lost 0 bases and 9 bases, in that order; junction bases with no gene match: 5. Germline V gives CDR1 SGDLS, CDR2 YYNGEE. The CDR3 contains 13 residues. This chain's CDR3 is CASSVGSGQQAFF. The CDR3, as DNA: TGTGCCAGCAGCGTAGGCTCGGGACAGCAAGCTTTCTTT.

In this sample, this clone turned up a few times. The V and J genes are TRBV28 and TRBJ2-7; 7 nucleotides match TRBD1. The CDR3 spans 15 residues. Per germline, CDR1 MDHEN and CDR2 SYDVKM. Germline trimming cut 1 base from V and 3 bases from J; bases unmatched to any gene: 6. Here the CDR3 reads CASSLFAGGIYEQYF. CDR3 coding DNA: TGTGCCAGCAGTTTATTCGCAGGGGGTATCTACGAGCAGTACTTC.

The J gene is TRBJ2-1, the V gene TRBV6-5, with 11 nucleotides matching TRBD2. With V trimmed by 3 bases and J by 6 bases, 7 bases remained unmatched. Germline assignment: CDR1 MNHEY and CDR2 SVGAGI. The CDR3 loop spans 16 amino acids. DNA of the CDR3: TGTGCCAGCAGTTATAGCGGGAGGGCGACCTTCAATGAGCAGTTCTTC. Its translation: CASSYSGRATFNEQFF.

V and J are TRBV29-1 and TRBJ1-4; tentative D call: TRBD1 (5 bases). The ends were cut back, 5 bases at V and 8 bases at J, with 12 bases in the middle. There are 12 residues in the CDR3. The germline gives CDR1 SQVTM, CDR2 ANQGSEA. CDR3 in DNA: TGCAGCGTTTTGGAGGGGTACGAAAAACTGTTTTTT. It encodes CSVLEGYEKLFF.

The rearrangement joins TRBV7-2 to TRBJ2-1; TRBD1 might be the D (5 bases). Germline V gene sequence: CDR1 SGHTA, CDR2 FQGNSA. V gave up 4 bases and J gave up 0 bases, with 13 bases separating them. The CDR3 is made up of 16 amino acids. Here the CDR3 reads CASSSDTGSSYNEQFF. CDR3 nucleotides: TGTGCCAGCAGCTCGGACACGGGCAGCTCCTACAATGAGCAGTTCTTC.

The chain joins TRBV29-1 to TRBJ1-2; 12 bases agree with TRBD1. V gave up 6 bases and J gave up 10 bases; unmatched junction bases: 15. Germline-derived CDR1 and CDR2 are SQVTM and ANQGSEA. The CDR3 loop spans 15 amino acids. As DNA, the CDR3 is TGCAGCGTAGCCGATTCCGGGACAGGGGGCGCCTACTACACCTTC. As protein: CSVADSGTGGAYYTF.

This sequence joins TRBV30 and TRBJ1-6; D perhaps matches TRBD1 (5 bases). Trimming shortened V by 0 bases and J by 7 bases, and 16 bases separated the two germline ends. This CDR3 contains 16 residues. From germline, CDR1 is GTSNPN and CDR2 SVGIG (reference sequence). This CDR3 reads CAWSVTPGQGNSPLHF. CDR3 bases: TGTGCCTGGAGTGTAACTCCCGGGCAGGGAAATTCACCCCTCCACTTT.

The rearrangement links TRBV7-9 to TRBJ1-2; TRBD1 aligns across 9 bases. Trimming cost V 5 bases and J 6 bases; bases outside gene matches: 13. Germline lookup yields CDR1 SEHNR and CDR2 FQNEAQ (reference sequence). This CDR3 is 16 amino acids long. The CDR3 spells CASSTSGTGIRNGYTF. CDR3 DNA: TGTGCCAGCAGCACATCCGGGACAGGGATTAGAAATGGCTACACCTTC.

The rearrangement joins TRBV28 to TRBJ2-7; TRBD1 matches 8 bases. The junction had 4 bases not matched to a gene; V was cut back by 2 bases and J by 4 bases. The CDR3 length is 14 residues. Germline V lookup: CDR1 MDHEN, CDR2 SYDVKM. In nucleotides, the CDR3 is TGTGCCAGCAGTTTACCCCAGGGGGCGTACGAGCAGTACTTC. This gives the protein CASSLPQGAYEQYF.

This chain uses TRBV18 with TRBJ2-5; 8 bases align to TRBD1. The CDR3 loop spans 15 amino acids. The V segment lost 0 bases and the J segment 5 bases; nucleotides outside the gene matches: 5. The germline V gene has CDR1 KGHSH and CDR2 LQKENI. The CDR3 spells CASSPPQGAGETQYF. CDR3 DNA: TGTGCCAGCTCACCACCGCAGGGGGCCGGGGAGACCCAGTACTTC.

The chain combines TRBV2 with TRBJ2-7, with 9 bases fitting TRBD1. The junction had 2 bases not matched to a gene; V was cut back by 5 bases and J by 9 bases. CDR1 and CDR2 from the germline V gene are SNHLY and FYNNEI. The CDR3 has 11 residues. The CDR3 region has the DNA TGTGCCAGCAGTACAGGGGGCGTGCAGTACTTC. This gives the protein CASSTGGVQYF.

This sequence joins TRBV7-9 and TRBJ2-7, with 8 bases fitting TRBD1. The V gene's germline CDR1 is SEHNR and CDR2 FQNEAQ (reference sequence). The CDR3 has 16 residues. V shed 5 bases, J shed 6 bases, and the junction held 15 bases outside the gene matches. The CDR3 sequence is CASSQNYRQGRSEQYF. CDR3 coding DNA: TGTGCCAGCAGCCAAAATTACAGACAGGGGCGTTCCGAGCAGTACTTC.

This chain joins TRBV5-4 and TRBJ1-5, with D perhaps TRBD1 (6 bases). The CDR3 contains 14 residues. Deletions cut 1 base from V and 3 bases from J, with 8 bases between. In germline, CDR1 is SGHNT, CDR2 YYREEE (reference sequence). CDR3 nucleotide sequence: TGTGCCAGCAGCTTGCAGGGGTCCAATCAGCCCCAGCATTTT. Residues: CASSLQGSNQPQHF. Supplemented by reference TRBV5-4 and TRBJ1-5, the full variable domain reads ETGVTQSPTHLIKTRGQQVTLRCSSQSGHNTVSWYQQALGQGPQFIFQYYREEENGRGNFPPRFSGLQFPNYSSELNVNALELDDSALYLCASSLQGSNQPQHFGDGTRLSIL.

The genes are TRBV7-2 and TRBJ2-3; D perhaps matches TRBD2 (6 bases). CDR1 and CDR2 (germline): SGHTA, FQGNSA. CDR3 length: 15 residues. With 5 bases removed from V and 2 bases from J, the gap between germline ends came to 14 bases. The CDR3, as DNA: TGTGCCAGCAGCCCGGGACTTCTCCTCACAGATACGCAGTATTTT. This gives the protein CASSPGLLLTDTQYF.

This clone was detected a few times. The rearrangement uses TRBV7-6 and TRBJ2-4, with 8 bases aligning to TRBD2. This CDR3 has 15 amino acids. Germline lookup yields CDR1 SGHVS and CDR2 FNYEAQ. The junction had 13 bases not matched to a gene; V was cut back by 8 bases and J by 7 bases. In DNA form, the CDR3 reads TGTGCCAGCGCTGAGGCGGGAGGATTCTCGAACATTCAGTACTTC. Its protein is CASAEAGGFSNIQYF.

The V gene is TRBV7-8, the J gene TRBJ1-2, with TRBD1 matching over 7 bases. The CDR3 runs to 16 residues. Germline trimming cut 0 bases from V and 4 bases from J; bases unmatched to any gene: 8. CDR1 is SGHVS, CDR2 FQNEAQ, per germline. The CDR3 nucleotides read TGTGCCAGCAGCTTAGCCCAGGGGGGCAGGGCCTATGGCTACACCTTC. Translated, it gives CASSLAQGGRAYGYTF.

This chain links TRBV27 with TRBJ2-5, with 9 bases identical to TRBD2. CDR3 size: 15 residues. Germline CDR1 and CDR2: MNHEY and SMNVEV (reference sequence). With 4 bases clipped from V and 3 bases from J, the junction kept 6 bases outside the gene matches. CDR3 amino acids: CASSSGPSGKETQYF. CDR3 DNA sequence: TGTGCCAGCAGTTCCGGGCCTAGCGGGAAAGAGACCCAGTACTTC.

The chain has TRBV11-2 and TRBJ2-1, with a weak D call TRBD2 (6 bases). Germline CDR1 and CDR2: SGHAT and FQNNGV. This CDR3 region has 14 residues. Trimming left V 5 bases short and J 3 bases short, with 11 bases between. The CDR3 coding sequence is TGTGCCAGCAGCCAAACGGGACTCTACAATGAGCAGTTCTTC. Protein product: CASSQTGLYNEQFF.

The rearrangement joins TRBV2 to TRBJ1-2; 8 nucleotides agree with TRBD1. Germline V gene data show CDR1 as SNHLY and CDR2 as FYNNEI. CDR3 length: 12 residues. The junction had 3 bases not matched to a gene; V was cut back by 8 bases and J by 4 bases. The CDR3 region has the DNA TGTGCCAGCGCAGGGGGCTTCTATGGCTACACCTTC. This codes for CASAGGFYGYTF.

The V call is TRBV10-3, the J call TRBJ1-2; D call uncertain. V was cut by 4 bases and J by 5 bases, with 17 bases left in between. Germline lookup yields CDR1 ENHRY and CDR2 SYGVKD. There are 15 residues in the CDR3. The CDR3 spells CAISGEVNLGYGYTF. CDR3 nucleotides: TGTGCCATCAGTGGGGAGGTAAACCTAGGGTATGGCTACACCTTC.

This rearrangement joins TRBV18 to TRBJ2-7; TRBD1 matches at 11 bases. Germline V gene data show CDR1 as KGHSH and CDR2 as LQKENI. The CDR3 sequence is 14 residues long. J lost 5 bases, V lost 2 bases, and 2 bases had no gene match. CDR3 bases: TGTGCCAGCTCACCAGGGACAGGGGGTGACGAGCAGTACTTC. Translated, it gives CASSPGTGGDEQYF.

V and J are TRBV3-1 (or the pseudogene TRBV3-2) and TRBJ2-5; 8 bases match TRBD2. Germline V gives CDR1 LGHDT, CDR2 YNNKEL (reference sequence). V was pared by 6 bases and J by 2 bases, with 5 bases of the junction left unmatched. The length of the CDR3 is 14 residues. The chain's CDR3 is CASREGGGQETQYF. In DNA, the CDR3 is TGTGCCAGCAGGGAAGGCGGGGGGCAAGAGACCCAGTACTTC.

The chain is built from TRBV6-1 and TRBJ2-1; 9 bases agree with TRBD2. CDR3 length: 14 amino acids. Looked up from germline, CDR1 is MNHNS and CDR2 is SASEGT. V lost 0 bases to trimming and J lost 8 bases; unmatched junction nucleotides: 2. The CDR3 DNA is TGTGCCAGCAGTGAAGCCGGCGGGAGGGATGAGCAGTTCTTC. Protein sequence: CASSEAGGRDEQFF.

The chain carries TRBV12-3 or TRBV12-4 and TRBJ2-1; D unclear. Trimming took off 6 bases at V and 8 bases at J, with 14 bases between the two ends. This CDR3 region has 13 residues. The CDR3 coding sequence is TGTGCCAGCAGCTACATTGAAGAGGATGAGCAGTTCTTC. Its protein is CASSYIEEDEQFF.

V and J are TRBV27 and TRBJ1-5; D is possibly TRBD1 (5 bases). The CDR3 loop spans 19 amino acids. CDR1 is MNHEY and CDR2 is SMNVEV in the germline V gene (reference sequence). V was pared by 8 bases and J by 0 bases, with 26 bases between. The CDR3 loop reads CASQSVWDLMGGSNQPQHF. The DNA of the CDR3 is TGTGCCAGCCAATCCGTATGGGACCTAATGGGAGGTAGCAATCAGCCCCAGCATTTT.

The table lists this clone with a count of one. The genes are TRBV28 and TRBJ1-1; D gene ambiguous. The germline gives CDR1 MDHEN, CDR2 SYDVKM. Trimming took off 2 bases at V and 1 base at J, with 8 bases between the two ends. The CDR3 sequence is 14 residues long. CDR3 amino acids: CASSLNPENTEAFF. The DNA for the CDR3 is TGTGCCAGCAGTTTAAACCCAGAGAACACTGAAGCTTTCTTT.

The chain recombines TRBV5-1 with TRBJ2-7; 8 positions agree with TRBD1. The CDR3 runs to 13 residues. V shed 4 bases, J shed 5 bases, and the junction held 5 bases outside the gene matches. Germline lookup yields CDR1 SGHRS and CDR2 YFSETQ. The CDR3: CASSKTGANEQYF. The DNA of the CDR3 is TGCGCCAGCAGCAAGACAGGGGCGAACGAGCAGTACTTC.

This clone was found once. This chain uses TRBV19 with TRBJ1-1; 7 nucleotides match TRBD1. The CDR3 totals 13 residues. CDR1 and CDR2 from the germline V gene are LNHDA and SQIVND (reference sequence). The V gene end was trimmed by 3 bases and the J gene end by 6 bases; junction bases not matched to a gene: 4. The CDR3 coding sequence is TGTGCCAGTAGTATCGAGACAGGGTCTGAAGCTTTCTTT. Residues: CASSIETGSEAFF.

In regard to this clone: Other DNA sequences in this sample translate to the same CDR3. The V call is TRBV4-3, the J call TRBJ2-1; 9 bases line up with TRBD2. V dropped 0 bases and J dropped 6; count of bases not matched to a gene: 6. CDR3 length: 16 amino acids. Germline CDR1 reads LGHNA; CDR2 reads YSLEER. The CDR3 loop is CASSQDSSGSGNEQFF. The CDR3 bases are TGCGCCAGCAGCCAAGATAGTAGCGGGAGTGGCAATGAGCAGTTCTTC.